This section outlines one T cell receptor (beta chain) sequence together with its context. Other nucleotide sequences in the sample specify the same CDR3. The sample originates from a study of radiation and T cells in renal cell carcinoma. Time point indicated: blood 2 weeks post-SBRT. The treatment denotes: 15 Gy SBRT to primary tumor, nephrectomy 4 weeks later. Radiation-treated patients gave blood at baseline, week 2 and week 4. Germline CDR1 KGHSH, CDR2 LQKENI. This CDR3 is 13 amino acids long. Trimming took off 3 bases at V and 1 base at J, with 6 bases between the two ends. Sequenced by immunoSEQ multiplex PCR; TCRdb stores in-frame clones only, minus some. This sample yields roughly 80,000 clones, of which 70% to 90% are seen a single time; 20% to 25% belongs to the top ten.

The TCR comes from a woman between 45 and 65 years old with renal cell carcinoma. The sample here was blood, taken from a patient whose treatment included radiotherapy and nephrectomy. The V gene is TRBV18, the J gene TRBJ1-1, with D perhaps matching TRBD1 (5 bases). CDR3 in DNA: TGTGCCAGCTCACCTCAGGGGAACACTGAAGCTTTCTTT. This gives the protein CASSPQGNTEAFF.